This TCR beta chain was retrieved from a study of cytomegalovirus exposure and HLA in healthy donors. Study in general: Later analysis reported that the 95 to 150 validation repertoires shared the platform of the 650 to 700 first-cohort repertoires.

Produced via immunoSEQ multiplex PCR; TCRdb's table is partial and in-frame only. The repertoire holds under 85,000 clones, with 94% as singletons. With regard to this clone: Antigen specificity is unknown.

V was pared by 4 bases and J by 0 bases, with 7 bases between. Germline V CDR1 and CDR2: SGDLS, YYNGEE. This CDR3 region has 13 residues. Study-wide results and limits: Listed as cytomegalovirus-associated were roughly 180 TCR beta chains. Specific recognition of CMV antigens was confirmed in vitro for a few chains (all CMV-associated).

The sequenced sample was PBMCs. The origin of this receptor is a woman between 18 and 29 years old in good health and CMV-seronegative. V gene TRBV9 combines with J gene TRBJ1-1; D not certain. The CDR3 protein is CASSPGMNTEAFF. CDR3 DNA: TGTGCCAGCAGCCCAGGCATGAACACTGAAGCTTTCTTT.